These 4 T cell receptor beta chains originate from one sample sequenced in a study of shared clonotypes between healthy human individuals (dated by TCRdb to the early 2020s). The library was obtained by the immunoSEQ multiplex PCR assay. In TCRdb, the immuneACCESS table is reduced to in-frame sequences with V and J assigned. These tables do not hold every clone; where another copy was compared, an unresolved V gene accounts for under half, and the others remain unexplained. The sample includes about 1.5 million clones, with approximately 98% observed a single time. In total, the top ten clones hold roughly 0.42% of the sample. Input material: naive CD4+ T cells sorted from blood. The sample's cell subset or site, from its label and the paper: CD45RA+ positively selected. The receptor source for this set is a man younger than 40 in good health.

The chain employs TRBV5-8 and TRBJ1-2; 9 bases fit TRBD1. The CDR3 has 16 residues. Per germline, CDR1 SGHTS and CDR2 YDEGEE. Trimming removed 1 base from V and 2 bases from J; junction bases left unmatched: 6. The CDR3 is CASSLPLGTGNYGYTF. For the CDR3, the DNA is TGTGCCAGCAGCTTGCCCCTGGGGACAGGGAACTATGGCTACACCTTC.

This chain joins TRBV2 and TRBJ1-2; TRBD1 agrees at 9 bases. The CDR3 length is 14 residues. Trimming at V came to 5 bases and at J to 3 bases, leaving 4 bases not matched to a gene. Looked up from germline, CDR1 is SNHLY and CDR2 is FYNNEI. The CDR3 nucleotides read TGTGCCAGCAGTAAGGGACAGGGCCACTATGGCTACACCTTC. Its translation is CASSKGQGHYGYTF.

The rearrangement uses TRBV9 and TRBJ2-3; tentative D call: TRBD1 (6 bases). Trimming stripped 0 bases from V and 5 bases from J, with 13 bases between. There are 15 residues in the CDR3. Germline V CDR1 and CDR2: SGDLS, YYNGEE. In DNA, the CDR3 is TGTGCCAGCAGCGTAGAAGGTGGGGGCTTAGATACGCAGTATTTT. Translating gives CASSVEGGGLDTQYF.

The V call is TRBV28, the J call TRBJ2-6; D may be TRBD1 or TRBD2 (5 bases each). Germline V gene data show CDR1 as MDHEN and CDR2 as SYDVKM. Trimming pared 5 bases from V and 0 bases from J, leaving 17 bases between. CDR3 length equals 18 residues. CDR3 loop: CASSRHGALTSGANVLTF. The CDR3 DNA reads TGTGCCAGCAGTCGGCACGGGGCTCTGACCTCTGGGGCCAACGTCCTGACTTTC.